This TCR beta chain was recorded in a study of blood T cell repertoires in COVID-19. In the original analysis: Nucleated cell number was recorded as an estimate derived from reference gene primer amplification. Generated by immunoSEQ multiplex PCR, the TCRdb table keeps only in-frame clones and is missing some. The V and J calls and the clone size are those of that table, but D and trimming were determined from the DNA. In the table there are hundreds of thousands of clones, about 82% of which are singletons. This CDR3 comprises 14 residues. Germline-derived CDR1 and CDR2 are ENHRY and SYGVKD. Between the trimmed V and J ends, which lost 7 bases and 5 bases, there was a span of 17 bases.

This TCR derives from a woman older than 75 with COVID-19, enrolled during active disease. The V call is TRBV10-3, the J call TRBJ1-1; D call uncertain. Source material: peripheral blood. The CDR3 is CAITRSGDLTEAFF. The CDR3 DNA is TGTGCCATCACCCGATCGGGAGACTTGACTGAAGCTTTCTTT.